One and the same sample provided the 6 T cell receptor beta chains below, sequenced in a study of T cells in Graves' hyperthyroidism and ophthalmopathy. Amplified regions were TCR beta CDR3 sequences from RNA transcripts. In the first-round RT-PCR of the TCR CDR3, the HTBI primer set was used. MiXCR was run by TCRdb on the multiplex PCR reads, yielding one entry per CDR3 protein. The sample records 500,000 to 650,000 distinct CDR3 sequences, roughly 45% being singletons. Sequenced input: peripheral blood or thyroid tissue (not recorded which). Source of these receptors: an adult woman with Graves' disease, either hyperthyroidism or ophthalmopathy (not recorded which).

The chain joins TRBV20-1 to TRBJ2-7; 9 nucleotides match TRBD1. J was trimmed by 3 bases and V by 0 bases; bases with no gene match: 0. The CDR3 runs to 13 residues. Germline V gene lookup returns CDR1 DFQATT and CDR2 SNEGSKA (reference sequence). For the CDR3, the DNA is TGCAGTGCTAGAGAGACAGGGGGCTACGAGCAGTACTTC. The encoded protein is CSARETGGYEQYF.

Of note for this clonotype: A read error may be the cause here, since a much bigger clone is one base away. The chain combines TRBV9 with TRBJ2-5, with D possibly matching TRBD2 (6 bases). The CDR3 is made up of 16 amino acids. The germline V gene encodes CDR1 SGDLS and CDR2 YYNGEE. The CDR3 nucleotides are TGTGCCGGCAGCCAAATATCCCCAGGTGGGGGGGAGACCCAGTACTTC. It translates to CAGSQISPGGGETQYF.

This clonotype has a single count. The CDR3 bases are TGTGCCAGCAGCTCGGACGTCTTGGGGGATGAAAAACTGTTTTTT. Protein product: CASSSDVLGDEKLFF. This chain links TRBV7-2 with TRBJ1-4, with D possibly TRBD1 on 5 matching bases. The length of the CDR3 is 15 residues. The V end was cut by 4 bases, the J end by 6 bases, with 15 bases between. CDR1 and CDR2 from the germline V gene are SGHTA and FQGNSA. Full variable domain (remainder filled in from reference TRBV7-2 and TRBJ1-4): GAGVSQSPSNKVTEKGKDVELRCDPISGHTALYWYRQSLGQGLEFLIYFQGNSAPDKSGLPSDRFSAERTGGSVSTLTIQRTQQEDSAVYLCASSSDVLGDEKLFFGSGTQLSVL.

This chain connects TRBV29-1 to TRBJ1-4; the D is unclear. This CDR3 contains 11 residues. Germline V CDR1 and CDR2: SQVTM, ANQGSEA. Deletions cut 8 bases from V and 5 bases from J, with 9 bases between. DNA of the CDR3: TGCAGCTTATGGCCAAATGAAAAACTGTTTTTT. Protein product: CSLWPNEKLFF.

The genes are TRBV2 and TRBJ1-1; 7 bases are shared with TRBD1. Germline V lookup: CDR1 SNHLY, CDR2 FYNNEI. The junction had 8 bases not matched to a gene; V was cut back by 10 bases and J by 0 bases. The CDR3 sequence is 14 residues long. Written as DNA, the CDR3 is TGTGCCATCCCAAGGACAGGCCTGAACACTGAAGCTTTCTTT. It codes for CAIPRTGLNTEAFF.

J is TRBJ2-5 and V is TRBV6-5; D is possibly TRBD2 (5 bases). The CDR3 sequence is 13 residues long. Deletions cut 6 bases from V and 7 bases from J, with 15 bases between. The germline gives CDR1 MNHEY, CDR2 SVGAGI. The CDR3 sequence is CASSRGRLGTQYF. For the CDR3, the DNA is TGTGCCAGCAGCCGGGGAAGATTAGGGACCCAGTACTTC.